The present entry profiles one TCR beta chain with its context. Its antigen is as yet unknown. The data derive from a study of lymphopenia after photon versus proton radiotherapy. Study conclusions and caveats: Under photons, naive T cells and diversity fell while effector/memory populations rose. Oligoclonal CD8+ Temra expansion after nadir drove photon patients' diversity drop.

The V end was cut by 6 bases, the J end by 4 bases, with 7 bases between. Germline CDR1 and CDR2: MNHEY and SVGAGI. The length of the CDR3 is 11 residues. TCRdb's table, derived via immunoSEQ multiplex PCR, lists solely in-frame clones and lacks some. Of approximately 4,000 clones detected, roughly two thirds appear once; the ten largest clones hold about half. The chain combines TRBV6-5 with TRBJ2-7; no definite D call. The clonotype comes from a man aged 80 or over with esophageal cancer. The specimen comprised peripheral blood, sampled from a patient treated with proton-based radiotherapy. CDR3 loop: CASRASYEQYF. CDR3 in DNA: TGTGCCAGCAGGGCCTCATACGAGCAGTACTTC.